The TCR beta chain described here comes from a study of blood T cells in healthy people across ages. About the study: Capture by template switching was about one barcoded beta molecule per two T cells.

The CDR3 loop spans 11 amino acids. Per germline, CDR1 MNHEY and CDR2 SVGAGI. A second PCR of about 7 to 11 cycles used a sample-barcoded 5' primer and a J-beta primer mix. A template-switch adaptor with 12 random nucleotides tagged each cDNA molecule. TCRdb passed the 5' RACE reads through MiXCR, listing each CDR3 protein once. The table lists approximately 780,000 distinct CDR3 sequences, roughly 26% of them singletons, with about 2.9% in the top ten. On this clonotype: Compared with germline, one end of the junction differs, possibly owing to a read error.

The same specimen was also included in a second study, on T cells of mothers and their children. From that second work: Overlap in related mother-child pairs always slightly exceeded unrelated pairs, never significantly.

Material: blood. This TCR was recovered from a boy between 10 and 17 years old in good health. This rearrangement joins TRBV6-5 to TRBJ2-5; TRBD1 matches at 9 bases. The CDR3 DNA sequence: TGTGCCAGCAGGTCCGGGACAGGGACGCTTTTC. Protein sequence: CASRSGTGTLF.